One sample yielded the 3 T cell receptor beta chains listed below, sequenced in a study of brain T cells in children with intractable seizures. Libraries were prepared by immunoSEQ multiplex PCR; TCRdb keeps only in-frame clonotypes and omits some of them. The data show 100,000 to 120,000 clones, with approximately 94% seen just once and around 4% held by the top ten. Specimen: peripheral blood, collected at surgery. These receptors came from a boy younger than two with hemimegalencephaly and intractable seizures.

The rearrangement links TRBV3-1 (or the pseudogene TRBV3-2) to TRBJ1-3, with unresolved D. Trimming took off 1 base at V and 2 bases at J, with 12 bases between the two ends. The CDR3 sequence is 16 residues long. The germline V gene has CDR1 LGHDT and CDR2 YNNKEL (reference sequence). The CDR3 here is CASSQVRVDPGNTIYF. The CDR3 DNA reads TGTGCCAGCAGCCAAGTCCGGGTGGACCCTGGAAACACCATATATTTT.

The chain uses TRBV7-9 and TRBJ2-1, with a tentative D call TRBD2 (7 bases). Germline assignment: CDR1 SEHNR and CDR2 FQNEAQ (reference sequence). The length of the CDR3 is 15 residues. The germline V and J ends were trimmed by 7 bases and 8 bases, with 21 bases remaining between them. CDR3 in amino acids: CASTLRGRARDEQFF. DNA for the CDR3: TGTGCCAGCACCCTTAGGGGGAGGGCCCGCGATGAGCAGTTCTTC.

V and J are TRBV5-5 and TRBJ2-3, with D unclear. There are 14 residues in the CDR3. V lost 2 bases and J 2 bases, leaving 9 bases between the germline ends. Germline lookup yields CDR1 SGHKS and CDR2 YYEKEE (reference sequence). DNA for the CDR3: TGTGCCAGCAGCTTAGGACCTAACACAGATACGCAGTATTTT. This gives the protein CASSLGPNTDTQYF.